This TCR beta chain is from a study of T cells in Graves' hyperthyroidism and ophthalmopathy. There are a few counts of this clonotype. As yet, its antigen is unknown. Whole-study results and caveats: By a 13 V-J model, ophthalmopathy was set apart from stable hyperthyroidism.

The CDR3 contains 14 residues. Per germline, CDR1 MNHNS and CDR2 SASEGT. Trimming shortened V by 6 bases and J by 2 bases, and 11 bases separated the two germline ends. No ophthalmopathy progression within 18 months constituted stable Graves' hyperthyroidism. Lactation, pregnancy, other autoimmune disease or uncontrolled infection led to exclusion of patients. Orbital computed tomography, thyroid ultrasound, serum thyroxine and TRAb, and clinical symptoms together informed the diagnoses. Using RNA transcripts as the source, TCR beta CDR3 regions were amplified. The HTBI primer set was used in a first-round RT-PCR of the TCR CDR3. TCRdb re-derived calls from the multiplex PCR reads in MiXCR, one entry per CDR3 protein. The data hold about 700,000 distinct CDR3 sequences, with approximately 14% observed a single time.

The source is a woman aged 18 to 35 with Graves' hyperthyroidism. This chain links TRBV6-1 with TRBJ2-1; D possibly corresponds to TRBD2 (5 bases). Specimen: blood. The CDR3 reads CASRFGVAYNEQFF. The CDR3 DNA is TGTGCCAGCAGGTTCGGGGTGGCCTACAATGAGCAGTTCTTC.